Listed below are T cell receptor beta chains from one sample, sequenced in a study of identical twins. Each CDR3 protein gets one entry after TCRdb re-called the 5' RACE reads with MiXCR. The sample lists hundreds of thousands of distinct CDR3 sequences; around 20% were seen once. These same data were also listed under a study on T cells expressing NK-cell markers.

Sequences were obtained from PBMCs. The receptor set was obtained from a woman in her late teens or twenties in good health. Each CDR3 is given with its conserved first and last residue. D genes are given only for firm matches. Size values are once, few and many counts, or a class for expanded clones, and some rows have none.

v_call,clone_size,d_call,j_call,cdr3_nt,cdr3_aa
TRBV10-3,few,NA,TRBJ2-7,TGTGCCATCAGTGGCCAGGGCGGCTTC,CAISGQGGF
TRBV12-3/TRBV12-4,few,TRBD2,TRBJ2-3,TGTGCCAGCAGTCCCGCCGGGACTAGCGGGACAGATACGCAGTATTTT,CASSPAGTSGTDTQYF
TRBV10-3,few,NA,TRBJ2-5,TGTGCCATCAGTGAGGGGAGGCAAGAGACCCAGTACTTC,CAISEGRQETQYF
TRBV21-1,few,NA,TRBJ1-6,TGTGCCAGCAGCAACCAGGTTAATTCACCCCTCCACTTT,CASSNQVNSPLHF
TRBV20-1,few,NA,TRBJ2-7,TGCAGTGCCCGACTCGGGTGGGAGCAGTACTTC,CSARLGWEQYF
TRBV5-1,many,TRBD1,TRBJ2-7,TGCGCCAGCAGCCTAAAGACAGGGGCGAGCGGCGAGCAGTACTTC,CASSLKTGASGEQYF
TRBV2,NA,NA,TRBJ2-5,TGTGCCAGCAGGACGGTCGGATCGCAAGAGACCCAGTACTTC,CASRTVGSQETQYF
TRBV20-1,many,TRBD1,TRBJ2-7,TGCAGTGCTAGAGAGACAGGGGCCCGGGCCCTTTACGAGCAGTACTTC,CSARETGARALYEQYF
TRBV27,NA,TRBD1,TRBJ1-2,TGTGCCAGCAGTTCTACAGGGGCAGAGGGCTACACCTTC,CASSSTGAEGYTF
TRBV20-1,NA,TRBD1,TRBJ1-1,TGCAGTGCTTACCGGGACAGGGCTTTGAACACTGAAGCTTTCTTT,CSAYRDRALNTEAFF
TRBV5-6,few,NA,TRBJ1-5,TGTGCCAGCAGCTTGAGCCCGTACTGGACGGCTAATCAGCCCCAGCATTTT,CASSLSPYWTANQPQHF
TRBV5-1,NA,TRBD1,TRBJ1-4,TGCGCCAGCAGGGATCAACAGGGGACGTCAGGAAAACTGTTTTTT,CASRDQQGTSGKLFF
TRBV9,NA,TRBD2,TRBJ2-5,TGTGCCAGCAGCGTAGGGACTAGCGGTACGGAGACCCAGTACTTC,CASSVGTSGTETQYF
TRBV20-1,many,NA,TRBJ1-1,TGCAGTGCTAGGAGTCTGGACAGATACACTGAAGCTTTCTTT,CSARSLDRYTEAFF
TRBV24-1,many,TRBD2,TRBJ2-1,TGTGCCACCAGTGACCAGGGACTAGCGGGAGTCCAGCAGTTCTTC,CATSDQGLAGVQQFF
TRBV11-3,NA,NA,TRBJ2-5,TGTGCCAGCAGCCCAGGACCAAGCCAAGAGACCCAGTACTTC,CASSPGPSQETQYF
TRBV11-1,NA,NA,TRBJ2-2,TGTGCCAGCAGCTACCTCCGGGACGGTAAATCCGCGAACACCGGGGAGCTGTTTTTT,CASSYLRDGKSANTGELFF
TRBV20-1,few,NA,TRBJ2-4,TGCAGTGCTCCGACAGGCTCAGGAAACATTCAGTACTTC,CSAPTGSGNIQYF
TRBV12-3/TRBV12-4,NA,TRBD1,TRBJ2-5,TGTGCCAGCAGCTTGGGACAGGCAAGAGAGACCCAGTACTTC,CASSLGQARETQYF
TRBV9,NA,NA,TRBJ2-7,TGTGCCAGCGGGACGGGGCAGTACTTC,CASGTGQYF
TRBV6-6,NA,NA,TRBJ2-1,TGTGCCAGCGTGTCGGACAACTACAATGAGCAGTTCTTC,CASVSDNYNEQFF
TRBV20-1,few,NA,TRBJ2-5,TGCAGTGGGAATCAAGAGACCCAGTACTTC,CSGNQETQYF
TRBV20-1,NA,NA,TRBJ2-1,TGCAGTGCTAGAGGGGGCTATGGGGGCTCCTACAATGAGCAGTTCTTC,CSARGGYGGSYNEQFF
TRBV27,NA,TRBD1,TRBJ2-6,TGTGCCACACGACGGGACAGGTCTGCCGGGGCCAACGTCCTGACTTTC,CATRRDRSAGANVLTF
TRBV5-1,NA,NA,TRBJ2-7,TGCGCCAGCAGCTTCCGGGGACCGGCGGGGGAGCAGTACTTC,CASSFRGPAGEQYF
TRBV6-2/TRBV6-3,NA,TRBD2,TRBJ2-3,TGTGCCAGCATAGTCGGCGGGGGACCAGATACGCAGTATTTT,CASIVGGGPDTQYF
TRBV20-1,few,NA,TRBJ1-5,TGCAGTGCTAGATATGAGGGGAATCAGCCCCAGCATTTT,CSARYEGNQPQHF
TRBV4-3,many,TRBD1,TRBJ1-6,TGCGCCAGCAGCCAAGATTGGACAGGGGGTGGGTCACCCCTCCACTTT,CASSQDWTGGGSPLHF
TRBV7-8,NA,NA,TRBJ2-2,TGTGCCAGCAGCTTAGCGCTAACCGGGGAGCTGTTTTTT,CASSLALTGELFF
TRBV18,few,NA,TRBJ2-1,TGTGCCAGCTCACATTCGGGGATCAACAATGAGCAGTTCTTC,CASSHSGINNEQFF
TRBV6-2/TRBV6-3,many,TRBD2,TRBJ2-2,TGTGCCAGCAGACTCGGGGGGACGGGGGAGCTGTTTTTT,CASRLGGTGELFF
TRBV29-1,few,NA,TRBJ1-1,TGCAGCGTTGTTTACACTGAAGCTTTCTTT,CSVVYTEAFF
TRBV3-1,many,TRBD2,TRBJ2-1,TGTGCCAGCAGCCAAGCCAGCGGGAGCTCCTACAATGAGCAGTTCTTC,CASSQASGSSYNEQFF
TRBV6-1,NA,TRBD2,TRBJ2-7,TGTGCCAGCAGCCAAGGACTAGCGGGAGTTCAGTACTTC,CASSQGLAGVQYF
TRBV7-9,many,NA,TRBJ2-1,TGTGCCAGCAGCTTATTCGGGGGAGGGGGGACAAATGAGCAGTTCTTC,CASSLFGGGGTNEQFF
TRBV29-1,many,NA,TRBJ1-1,TGCAGCGCGCAGGGTTGGGCTGAAGCTTTCTTT,CSAQGWAEAFF
TRBV5-6,many,NA,TRBJ1-6,TGTGCCAGCAGCTTGTTTCGGGCTCCCAATTCACCCCTCCACTTT,CASSLFRAPNSPLHF
TRBV6-5,few,NA,TRBJ2-1,TGTGCCAGCAGTTACTCCCTCCCCAGCGGAAGCTCCTACAATGAGCAGTTCTTC,CASSYSLPSGSSYNEQFF
TRBV20-1,few,NA,TRBJ2-7,TGCAGTGCTACTCAGTACGAGCAGTACTTC,CSATQYEQYF
TRBV10-3,many,NA,TRBJ1-1,TGTGCCATCAGGGGGACCGAGGGGACTGAAGCTTTCTTT,CAIRGTEGTEAFF
TRBV20-1,few,NA,TRBJ2-5,TGCAGTGCTAGAGGGCGAGTACCTAGGGAGACCCAGTACTTC,CSARGRVPRETQYF
TRBV20-1,many,NA,TRBJ2-1,TGCAGTGCTAGGACTTCTCACCACAATGAGCAGTTCTTC,CSARTSHHNEQFF
TRBV5-6,NA,TRBD2,TRBJ2-1,TGTGCCAGCTTGTCCGCGGGAGGGGTCGCCTATGAGCAGTTCTTC,CASLSAGGVAYEQFF